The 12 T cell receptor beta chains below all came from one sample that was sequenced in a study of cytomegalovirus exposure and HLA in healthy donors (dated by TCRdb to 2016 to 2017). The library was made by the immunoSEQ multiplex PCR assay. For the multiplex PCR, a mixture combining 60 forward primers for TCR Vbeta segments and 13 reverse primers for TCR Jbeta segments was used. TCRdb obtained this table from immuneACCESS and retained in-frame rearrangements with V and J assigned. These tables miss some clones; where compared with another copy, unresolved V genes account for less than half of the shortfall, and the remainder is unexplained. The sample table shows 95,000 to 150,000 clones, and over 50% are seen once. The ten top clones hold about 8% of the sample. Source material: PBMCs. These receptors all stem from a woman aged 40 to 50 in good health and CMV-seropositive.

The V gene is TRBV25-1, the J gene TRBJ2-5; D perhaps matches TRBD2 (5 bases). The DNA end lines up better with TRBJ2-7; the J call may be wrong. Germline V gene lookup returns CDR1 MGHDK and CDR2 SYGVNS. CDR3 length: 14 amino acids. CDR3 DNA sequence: TGTGCCAGCAGTGAACCGGGGATGAGGTACGAGCAGTACTTC. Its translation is CASSEPGMRYEQYF.

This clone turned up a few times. CDR3 region: CASSQDWSPTAYEQYF. In DNA form, the CDR3 reads TGCGCCAGCAGCCAAGATTGGAGCCCGACCGCCTACGAGCAGTACTTC. The genes are TRBV4-1 and TRBJ2-7; D uncertain. The CDR3 contains 16 residues. Per germline, CDR1 MGHRA and CDR2 YSYEKL. Trimming took off 0 bases at V and 2 bases at J, with 14 bases between the two ends.

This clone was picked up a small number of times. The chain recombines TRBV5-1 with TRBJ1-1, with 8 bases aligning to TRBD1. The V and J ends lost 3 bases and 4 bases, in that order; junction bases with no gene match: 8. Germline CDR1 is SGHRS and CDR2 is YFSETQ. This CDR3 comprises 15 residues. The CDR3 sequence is CASSSTGEGGTEAFF. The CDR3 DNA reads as TGCGCCAGCAGCTCGACAGGGGAGGGGGGCACTGAAGCTTTCTTT.

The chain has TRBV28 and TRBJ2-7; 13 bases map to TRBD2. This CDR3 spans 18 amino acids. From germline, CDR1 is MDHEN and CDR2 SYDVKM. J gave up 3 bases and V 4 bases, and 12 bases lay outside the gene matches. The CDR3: CASSSYLGTSGDFYEQYF. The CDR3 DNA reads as TGTGCCAGCAGTTCGTACCTGGGGACTAGCGGGGACTTCTACGAGCAGTACTTC.

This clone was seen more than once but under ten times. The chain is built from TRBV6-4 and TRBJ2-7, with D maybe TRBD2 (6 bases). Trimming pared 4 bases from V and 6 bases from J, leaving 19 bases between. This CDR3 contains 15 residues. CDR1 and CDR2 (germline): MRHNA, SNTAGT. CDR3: CASSALAGSEGEQYF. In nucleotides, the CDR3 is TGTGCCAGCAGTGCCCTCGCGGGGTCTGAGGGCGAGCAGTACTTC.

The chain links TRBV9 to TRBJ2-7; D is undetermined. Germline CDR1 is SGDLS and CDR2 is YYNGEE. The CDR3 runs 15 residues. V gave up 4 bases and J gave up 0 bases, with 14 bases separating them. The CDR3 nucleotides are TGTGCCAGCAGCCCCGAGACATCCCGCTCCTACGAGCAGTACTTC. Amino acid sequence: CASSPETSRSYEQYF.

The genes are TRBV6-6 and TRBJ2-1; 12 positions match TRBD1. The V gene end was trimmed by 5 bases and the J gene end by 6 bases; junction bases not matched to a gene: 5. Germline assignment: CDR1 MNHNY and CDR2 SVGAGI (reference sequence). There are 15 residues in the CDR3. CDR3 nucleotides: TGTGCCAGCAGTCCGGGACAGGGGGCGGGCAATGAGCAGTTCTTC. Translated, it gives CASSPGQGAGNEQFF.

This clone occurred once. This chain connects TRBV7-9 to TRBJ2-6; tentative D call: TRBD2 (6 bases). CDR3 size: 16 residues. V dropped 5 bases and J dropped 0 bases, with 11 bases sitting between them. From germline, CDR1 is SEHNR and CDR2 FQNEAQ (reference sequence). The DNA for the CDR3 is TGTGCCAGCAGCCCGGACGGGGGCTCTGGGGCCAACGTCCTGACTTTC. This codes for CASSPDGGSGANVLTF.

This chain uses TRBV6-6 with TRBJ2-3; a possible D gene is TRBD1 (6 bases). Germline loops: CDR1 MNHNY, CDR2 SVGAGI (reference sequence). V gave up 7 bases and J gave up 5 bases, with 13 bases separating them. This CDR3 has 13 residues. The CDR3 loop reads CASKGGTVDTQYF. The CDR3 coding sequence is TGTGCCAGCAAAGGGGGAACCGTAGATACGCAGTATTTT.

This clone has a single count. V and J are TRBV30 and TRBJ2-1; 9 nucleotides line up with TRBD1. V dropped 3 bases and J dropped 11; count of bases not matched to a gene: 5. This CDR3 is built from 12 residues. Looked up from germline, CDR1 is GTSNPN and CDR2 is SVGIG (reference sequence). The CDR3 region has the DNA TGTGCCTGGAGGGAGACAGGGGGACAGCAGTTCTTC. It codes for CAWRETGGQQFF. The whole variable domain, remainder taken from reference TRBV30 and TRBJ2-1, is SQTIHQWPATLVQPVGSPLSLECTVEGTSNPNLYWYRQAAGRGLQLLFYSVGIGQISSEVPQNLSASRPQDRQFILSSKKLLLSDSGFYLCAWRETGGQQFFGPGTRLTVL.

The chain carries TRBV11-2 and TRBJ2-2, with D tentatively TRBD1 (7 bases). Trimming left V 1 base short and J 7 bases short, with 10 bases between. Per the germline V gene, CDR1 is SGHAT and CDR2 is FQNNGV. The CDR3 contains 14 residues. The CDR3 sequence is CASSLAGGIGELFF. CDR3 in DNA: TGTGCCAGCAGCTTAGCAGGGGGGATCGGGGAGCTGTTTTTT.

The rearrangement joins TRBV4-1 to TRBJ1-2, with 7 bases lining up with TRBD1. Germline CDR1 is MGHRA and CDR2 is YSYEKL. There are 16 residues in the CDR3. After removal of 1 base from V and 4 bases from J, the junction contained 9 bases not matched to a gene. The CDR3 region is CASSQGDRPRGYGYTF. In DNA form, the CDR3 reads TGCGCCAGCAGCCAAGGGGACAGACCCCGGGGCTATGGCTACACCTTC.